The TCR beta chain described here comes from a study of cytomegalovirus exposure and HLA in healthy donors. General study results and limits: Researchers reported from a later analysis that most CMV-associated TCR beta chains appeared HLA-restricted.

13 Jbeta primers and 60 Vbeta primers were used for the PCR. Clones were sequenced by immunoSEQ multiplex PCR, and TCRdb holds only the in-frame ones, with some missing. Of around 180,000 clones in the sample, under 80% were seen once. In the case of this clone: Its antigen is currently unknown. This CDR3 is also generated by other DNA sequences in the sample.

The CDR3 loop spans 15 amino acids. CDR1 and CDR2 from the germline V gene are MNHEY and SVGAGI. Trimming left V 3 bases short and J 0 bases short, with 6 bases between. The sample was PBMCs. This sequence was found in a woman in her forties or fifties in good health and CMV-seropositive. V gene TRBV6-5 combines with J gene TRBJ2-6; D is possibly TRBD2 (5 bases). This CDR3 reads CASSYRGSGANVLTF. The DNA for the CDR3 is TGTGCCAGCAGTTATCGGGGCTCTGGGGCCAACGTCCTGACTTTC.